The 5 T cell receptor beta chains below all came from one sample that was sequenced in a study of blood T cell repertoires in COVID-19. The protocol was immunoSEQ multiplex PCR, while the TCRdb copy is restricted to in-frame clones and leaves out a portion. Among about 170,000 clones, around 82% were seen once, and the ten largest hold 5.5% to 7.5%. Sequencing was performed on peripheral blood. The receptor set was obtained from a woman between 35 and 50 years old with COVID-19, enrolled during active disease.

This chain links TRBV6-5 with TRBJ2-3; D might be TRBD2 (5 bases). Germline V gene sequence: CDR1 MNHEY, CDR2 SVGAGI. The CDR3 consists of 14 residues. V was trimmed by 3 bases and J by 3 bases, leaving 10 bases between them. CDR3 in amino acids: CASSYSRGTDTQYF. DNA for the CDR3: TGTGCCAGCAGTTATTCTAGAGGGACAGATACGCAGTATTTT.

The rearrangement uses TRBV7-2 and TRBJ2-5; 13 positions agree with TRBD2. CDR1 is SGHTA, CDR2 FQGNSA, per germline. This CDR3 has 15 amino acids. J was trimmed by 5 bases and V by 5 bases; bases with no gene match: 5. The CDR3 sequence is CASSHGLAGVETQYF. As DNA, the CDR3 is TGTGCCAGCAGCCATGGACTAGCGGGAGTGGAGACCCAGTACTTC.

V usage is TRBV5-1 and J usage is TRBJ1-4; TRBD1 aligns across 8 bases. This CDR3 has 16 amino acids. J gave up 8 bases and V 4 bases, and 13 bases lay outside the gene matches. Germline V CDR1 and CDR2: SGHRS, YFSETQ. CDR3 nucleotide sequence: TGCGCCAGCAGCCCGGACAGGGAGAGATTCCGGGAAAAACTGTTTTTT. Amino acids: CASSPDRERFREKLFF.

This chain uses TRBV19 with TRBJ2-1; no definite D call. The V gene lost 1 base and the J gene lost 0 bases, with 7 bases spanning the gap. Germline CDR1 is LNHDA and CDR2 is SQIVND (reference sequence). CDR3 length equals 15 residues. DNA of the CDR3: TGTGCCAGTAGTATAGGTGCGGTCTCCTACAATGAGCAGTTCTTC. Protein product: CASSIGAVSYNEQFF.

This chain connects TRBV7-3 to TRBJ1-5; D not certain. CDR3 size: 18 residues. Trimming removed 5 bases from V and 3 bases from J, with 23 bases in between. Germline lookup yields CDR1 SGHTA and CDR2 FQGTGA. The CDR3 DNA sequence: TGTGCCAGCAGCGAAAGGCGTTCCCGGAGACCGTCCAATCAGCCCCAGCATTTT. This sequence encodes CASSERRSRRPSNQPQHF.